In this sample, the clone carrying this T cell receptor beta chain turned up a few times. Its target is not known. Germline CDR1 is SEHNR and CDR2 is FQNEAQ (reference sequence). The CDR3 is 13 residues long. V lost 1 base and J lost 6, with 8 bases in between. Histologic diagnosis was independently verified by two lung pathologists. This sample is part of a study of immune evolution from preneoplasia to lung adenocarcinoma. Study results and limitations: Normal lung had highest clonality; later lesions appeared denser, more diverse. From normal lung to invasive adenocarcinoma, top clone frequencies appeared to decrease.

Sequencing was performed with immunoSEQ multiplex PCR; in TCRdb, only in-frame clones are kept and a portion is missing. Of about 21,000 clones listed, roughly 80% were seen once; the top ten hold 5.5% to 6.5%. The specimen sequenced was FFPE invasive lung adenocarcinoma tissue. This receptor was identified in a person in their sixties or seventies with lung adenocarcinoma. This chain uses TRBV7-9 with TRBJ2-3, with a weak D call TRBD2 (6 bases). In DNA, the CDR3 is TGTGCCAGCAGCTTAGACGCGGGGGATACGCAGTATTTT. Translating it yields CASSLDAGDTQYF.